This is a list of T cell receptor beta chains from one sample in a study of T-cell memory formation after mild COVID-19. TCRdb analysed the 5' RACE reads with MiXCR anew, one entry per CDR3 protein. The profile shows some 440,000 distinct CDR3 sequences, 20% to 25% of them singletons. The sequenced material came from PBMCs or a T cell subset sorted from them (not recorded which). The receptors here all came from an adult woman who had mild COVID-19 (a few samples of this study predate the infection). Cell type and time point are not known. CDR3s include the opening cysteine and the closing phenylalanine or tryptophan. D genes are given only for firm matches. Clone size appears in some rows only: once, few, many, or a class for an expanded clone.

J | size | D | V | DNA | CDR3
TRBJ1-3 | NA | NA | TRBV9 | TGTGCCAGCAGCGGGAGCTCTGGAAACACCATATATTTT | CASSGSSGNTIYF
TRBJ2-7 | few | TRBD1 | TRBV6-6 | TGTGCCAGCAGTTTCCGGACAGGGCGGTACGAGCAGTACTTC | CASSFRTGRYEQYF
TRBJ1-1 | NA | NA | TRBV7-9 | TGTGCCAGCACGGAAAGACGATCGGGGGTTAACACTGAAGCTTTCTTT | CASTERRSGVNTEAFF
TRBJ2-1 | few | NA | TRBV18 | TGTGCCAGCTCCCCCGGACAGCTTAGCAATGAGCAGTTCTTC | CASSPGQLSNEQFF
TRBJ2-7 | NA | TRBD2 | TRBV11-2 | TGTGCCAGCAGCTTAGTCGCGGGGCTAGCGGTCTCCTACGAGCAGTACTTC | CASSLVAGLAVSYEQYF
TRBJ2-7 | NA | NA | TRBV5-1 | TGCGCCAGCAGCTGGGGCGGATCAGGGGCAAGGAACGAGCAGTACTTC | CASSWGGSGARNEQYF
TRBJ1-3 | NA | NA | TRBV24-1 | TGTGCCACCAGTGATTTCCCGGTACGCTCTGGAAACACCATATATTTT | CATSDFPVRSGNTIYF
TRBJ2-1 | NA | NA | TRBV27 | TGTTCCAGCAGCCGAAATAGCAATGAGCAGTTCTTC | CSSSRNSNEQFF
TRBJ2-1 | NA | TRBD2 | TRBV10-3 | TGTGCCATCAGTGCAGGGACTAGCGGGTTTAACAATGAGCAGTTCTTC | CAISAGTSGFNNEQFF
TRBJ2-3 | few | NA | TRBV5-1 | TGCGCCAGCAGCTTGTGGGGGGGCAGTACAGATACGCAGTATTTT | CASSLWGGSTDTQYF
TRBJ2-5 | few | TRBD2 | TRBV4-3 | TGCGCCAGCAGCACCAGCGGGAGATTAGAGACCCAGTACTTC | CASSTSGRLETQYF
TRBJ2-1 | few | NA | TRBV14 | TGTGCCAGCAGCGGGCGAGAACTGGACAGACACAATGAGCAGTTCTTC | CASSGRELDRHNEQFF
TRBJ2-6 | few | NA | TRBV29-1 | TGCAGCGTTTTCAGGGGATCTGGGGCCAACGTCCTGACTTTC | CSVFRGSGANVLTF
TRBJ1-5 | few | NA | TRBV6-1 | TGTGCCAGCAGTGAAGCAGGGAGGGGGAGAGGTCAGCCCCAGCATTTT | CASSEAGRGRGQPQHF
TRBJ2-2 | NA | NA | TRBV6-5 | TGTGCCAGCAGTCCCCTCGGAGGGCCGAACACCGGGGAGCTGTTTTTT | CASSPLGGPNTGELFF
TRBJ2-1 | NA | TRBD2 | TRBV15 | TGTGCCACCAGCATTAGCGGGGGCCTTAACAATGAGCAGTTCTTC | CATSISGGLNNEQFF
TRBJ2-2 | NA | NA | TRBV24-1 | TGTGCCACCAGTGACGGAGGGTCGAACACCGGGGAGCTGTTTTTT | CATSDGGSNTGELFF
TRBJ1-2 | NA | TRBD1 | TRBV25-1 | TGTGCCAGCAGCCTCGTAAGGGATCCGACAGGGACTTTTTATGGCTACACCTTC | CASSLVRDPTGTFYGYTF
TRBJ2-1 | many | TRBD1 | TRBV29-1 | TGCAGCGTTGCGGAGGGACAGGGTTGGAATGAGCAGTTCTTC | CSVAEGQGWNEQFF
TRBJ2-3 | few | TRBD1 | TRBV5-1 | TGCGCCAGCAGCTCCGCATCAGGGGGCGGCACAGATACGCAGTATTTT | CASSSASGGGTDTQYF
TRBJ2-1 | once | TRBD2 | TRBV7-3 | TGTGCCAGCAGCTCGGGTAGCGGGGGCAATGAGCAGTTCTTC | CASSSGSGGNEQFF
TRBJ1-2 | NA | NA | TRBV7-9 | TGTGCCAGCAGCTTTGGGACCCCCCAGCGCTATGGCTACACCTTC | CASSFGTPQRYGYTF
TRBJ2-7 | NA | TRBD1 | TRBV6-5 | TGTGCCAGCAGTTACGGGACAGCTCCCTACGAGCAGTACTTC | CASSYGTAPYEQYF
TRBJ2-3 | few | NA | TRBV12-3/TRBV12-4 | TGTGCCAGCAGTCCCGAAGGGCGGGCCGGAGATACGCAGTATTTT | CASSPEGRAGDTQYF
TRBJ1-2 | few | NA | TRBV5-1 | TGCGCCAGCATCTTGGGCGATCAATTCTATGGCTACACCTTC | CASILGDQFYGYTF
TRBJ2-5 | few | TRBD2 | TRBV7-2 | TGTGCCAGCAGCACCGTAGCGGGCCGTCAAGAGACCCAGTACTTC | CASSTVAGRQETQYF
TRBJ1-4 | NA | NA | TRBV12-3/TRBV12-4 | TGTGCCAGCAGTTTAGGACACGATACTGAAAAACTGTTTTTT | CASSLGHDTEKLFF